The 11 T cell receptor beta chains below come from one sample, sequenced in a study of metastatic and nonmetastatic thyroid tumors. TCRdb re-called clones from the PCR reads using MiXCR. Altogether about 23,000 clones are present, around 20% being singletons, with the ten largest covering approximately 30%. Thyroid surgery was performed in patients who had received no treatment beforehand. Specimen: blood. The receptors shown here come from a female donor with papillary thyroid cancer or a benign thyroid nodule (not recorded which). Some clones in this sample may be carry-over from other donors' samples.

V is TRBV5-1 and J is TRBJ2-2; D is undetermined. Trimming left V 1 base short and J 1 base short, with 8 bases between. Germline CDR1 reads SGHRS; CDR2 reads YFSETQ. The CDR3 consists of 15 residues. For the CDR3, the DNA is TGCGCCAGCAGCTTGTTGGGTCAGAACACCGGGGAGCTGTTTTTT. This gives the protein CASSLLGQNTGELFF.

This clone occurred many times. The gene calls are TRBV29-1 and TRBJ2-7; D is unclear. Germline CDR1 SQVTM, CDR2 ANQGSEA. The length of the CDR3 is 13 residues. The V gene lost 4 bases and the J gene lost 0 bases, with 10 bases spanning the gap. DNA of the CDR3: TGCAGCGTTGGCGACACCAGCTCCTACGAGCAGTACTTC. This gives the protein CSVGDTSSYEQYF.

This clone occurred many times. The DNA for the CDR3 is TGTGCCAGCAGCGAATCAACAGGAATTTACGAGCAGTACTTC. This gives the protein CASSESTGIYEQYF. This chain joins TRBV7-8 and TRBJ2-7, with D maybe TRBD1 (5 bases). Trimming stripped 5 bases from V and 4 bases from J, with 15 bases between. Germline CDR1 reads SGHVS; CDR2 reads FQNEAQ. The CDR3 spans 14 residues.

This clone turned up a few times. The CDR3 protein is CASKLSGNTEAFF. CDR3 coding DNA: TGTGCCAGCAAACTCTCAGGGAACACTGAAGCTTTCTTT. The V gene is TRBV12-3 or TRBV12-4, the J gene TRBJ1-1; D gene ambiguous. The CDR3 runs 13 residues. Between the trimmed V and J ends, which lost 7 bases and 1 base, there was a span of 10 bases.

This clone appeared many times. The chain is built from TRBV28 and TRBJ1-2; D is uncertain. The germline V and J ends were trimmed by 6 bases and 0 bases, with 17 bases remaining between them. The CDR3 has 16 amino acids. Germline V gene sequence: CDR1 MDHEN, CDR2 SYDVKM. CDR3 DNA sequence: TGTGCCAGCAGCCCACTTACTATACAGCCTAACTATGGCTACACCTTC. It codes for CASSPLTIQPNYGYTF.

This clone has more than one count but fewer than ten. Because the CDR3 is missing its conserved closing phenylalanine or tryptophan, this is likely a read error. J is TRBJ2-1 and V is TRBV15; tentatively, D is TRBD1 (6 bases). V lost 4 bases to trimming and J lost 12 bases, with 19 bases between them. The CDR3 runs 14 residues. Germline V gene sequence: CDR1 LNHNV, CDR2 YYDKDF (reference sequence). Written as DNA, the CDR3 is TGTGCCACCAGCACAGGGGACGAAGCCGGACCGCAGTTCCTC. Amino acids: CATSTGDEAGPQFL.

In its sample, this clone was seen many times. V and J are TRBV27 and TRBJ2-1, with 7 bases identical to TRBD2. Germline trimming cut 7 bases from V and 9 bases from J; bases unmatched to any gene: 9. The CDR3 extends over 13 amino acids. Germline CDR1 reads MNHEY; CDR2 reads SMNVEV (reference sequence). CDR3 coding DNA: TGTGCCAGCACGGGGGAGGGCCGAAGTGAGCAGTTCTTC. Protein sequence: CASTGEGRSEQFF.

The chain combines TRBV18 with TRBJ1-2; 7 positions agree with TRBD1. J lost 2 bases, V lost 3 bases, and 0 bases had no gene match. Germline V gene data show CDR1 as KGHSH and CDR2 as LQKENI. The CDR3 is 13 residues long. The CDR3 sequence is CASSPDRNYGYTF. As DNA, the CDR3 is TGTGCCAGCTCACCGGACAGGAACTATGGCTACACCTTC.

This clone has more than one count but fewer than ten. The J gene is TRBJ1-6, the V gene TRBV6-1; 8 bases map to TRBD1. Germline V lookup: CDR1 MNHNS, CDR2 SASEGT. This CDR3 spans 14 amino acids. V shed 6 bases and J 10 bases; nucleotides not matched to a gene: 8. The CDR3 reads CASSPRGQNSPLHF. The CDR3 nucleotides read TGTGCCAGCAGCCCCAGGGGGCAGAACTCACCCCTCCACTTT.

V is TRBV30 and J is TRBJ2-1, with D perhaps matching TRBD2 (6 bases). Germline assignment: CDR1 GTSNPN and CDR2 SVGIG (reference sequence). Trimming cost V 1 base and J 6 bases, with 19 bases left between them. The CDR3 extends over 16 amino acids. Here the CDR3 reads CAWSAILAAQGNEQFF. The CDR3, as DNA: TGTGCCTGGAGTGCCATACTAGCCGCCCAGGGCAATGAGCAGTTCTTC.

This clone was detected many times. This chain uses TRBV6-5 with TRBJ1-2; no clear D gene. This CDR3 comprises 13 residues. V was clipped by 2 bases and J by 3 bases, with 7 bases between them. Germline V gene lookup returns CDR1 MNHEY and CDR2 SVGAGI. DNA of the CDR3: TGTGCCAGCAGTTACGCGGTCGACTATGGCTACACCTTC. It codes for CASSYAVDYGYTF.